One and the same sample provided the 29 T cell receptor beta chains below, sequenced in a study of regulatory and conventional T cells in RAG deficiency. Here immunoSEQ multiplex PCR was the method, and the copy in TCRdb shows in-frame clones only, minus some. The repertoire includes tens of thousands of clones, roughly 90% of them detected once, and roughly 15% sits in the top ten. The same sample was also studied in work on regulatory T cells. Per that study: The primer mix had 52 TRBV and 13 TRBJ primers.

Input material: CD8+ T cells sorted from blood. The receptors here all came from a human donor in good health.

V is TRBV29-1 and J is TRBJ2-1, with a tentative D call TRBD1 (6 bases). The CDR3 is 13 amino acids. CDR1 and CDR2 from the germline V gene are SQVTM and ANQGSEA. V lost 4 bases and J lost 8, with 15 bases in between. CDR3 DNA sequence: TGCAGCGTTGGCAGGGGTTATGGGGATGAGCAGTTCTTC. Translated, it gives CSVGRGYGDEQFF.

The chain couples TRBV7-2 to TRBJ2-7; unclear D gene. CDR3 length: 11 residues. Trimming took 5 bases from V and 3 from J, leaving 5 bases between them. Germline assignment: CDR1 SGHTA and CDR2 FQGNSA. CDR3 region: CASSGSYEQYF. CDR3 nucleotide sequence: TGTGCCAGCAGCGGTAGCTACGAGCAGTACTTC.

The V gene is TRBV21-1, the J gene TRBJ2-1; the table's D call, TRBD2, has no DNA check behind it. TRBV21-1 is a known pseudogene. CDR3 length: 17 amino acids. In DNA form, the CDR3 reads TGTGCCAGCAGCAAAAACGGGGGCCTAGCGGGAGTTGATGAGCAGTTCTTC. Translating it yields CASSKNGGLAGVDEQFF.

This clone has only a few counts. V usage is TRBV6-1 and J usage is TRBJ1-2; no firm D call. The CDR3 has 11 residues. Trimming removed 6 bases at V and 8 bases at J, with 10 bases between. Germline lookup yields CDR1 MNHNS and CDR2 SASEGT. The CDR3 coding sequence is TGTGCCAGCAGGGTCCTGGGAGGCTACACCTTC. Translated, it gives CASRVLGGYTF.

The V gene is TRBV7-3, the J gene TRBJ2-7; no clear D gene. Germline CDR1 is SGHTA and CDR2 is FQGTGA. The V end lost 5 bases, the J end lost 0 bases, and 8 bases lay between the germline ends. The CDR3 is 13 residues long. CDR3 coding DNA: TGTGCCAGCAGCGACCTAATCTCCTACGAGCAGTACTTC. Translation: CASSDLISYEQYF.

The chain has TRBV11-2 and TRBJ1-6; D ambiguous. This CDR3 comprises 12 residues. Germline CDR1 reads SGHAT; CDR2 reads FQNNGV. The V gene lost 6 bases and the J gene lost 14 bases, with 14 bases spanning the gap. CDR3 coding DNA: TGTGCCAGCAGACCAGAAAGTGGATCCCTCCACTTT. It encodes CASRPESGSLHF. The variable domain in full, completed from reference TRBV11-2 and TRBJ1-6, reads EAGVAQSPRYKIIEKRQSVAFWCNPISGHATLYWYQQILGQGPKLLIQFQNNGVVDDSQLPKDRFSAERLKGVDSTLKIQPAKLEDSAVYLCASRPESGSLHFGNGTRLTVT.

The chain is built from TRBV5-1 and TRBJ2-1, with D possibly TRBD1 on 6 matching bases. Trimming removed 0 bases at V and 2 bases at J, with 12 bases between. The length of the CDR3 is 16 residues. Germline CDR1 SGHRS, CDR2 YFSETQ. CDR3 coding DNA: TGCGCCAGCAGCTTGGAAGGGGGTTATACCTACAATGAGCAGTTCTTC. It specifies CASSLEGGYTYNEQFF.

The genes are TRBV6-5 and TRBJ2-5; D perhaps matches TRBD2 (6 bases). The CDR3 loop spans 14 amino acids. V lost 2 bases to trimming and J lost 4 bases, with 11 bases between them. Germline V gives CDR1 MNHEY, CDR2 SVGAGI. CDR3 protein: CASSYHMGGETQYF. CDR3 DNA sequence: TGTGCCAGCAGTTACCACATGGGGGGAGAGACCCAGTACTTC.

This chain connects TRBV19 to TRBJ2-7; perhaps TRBD1 as D (6 bases). Trimming left V 5 bases short and J 3 bases short, with 8 bases between. The CDR3 totals 12 residues. Germline CDR1 reads LNHDA; CDR2 reads SQIVND (reference sequence). In DNA form, the CDR3 reads TGTGCCAGTAGTTCGGACAGCTACGAGCAGTACTTC. This codes for CASSSDSYEQYF. Drawing the rest from reference TRBV19 and TRBJ2-7, the complete variable domain is DGGITQSPKYLFRKEGQNVTLSCEQNLNHDAMYWYRQDPGQGLRLIYYSQIVNDFQKGDIAEGYSVSREKKESFPLTVTSAQKNPTAFYLCASSSDSYEQYFGPGTRLTVT.

The chain carries TRBV27 and TRBJ1-5; D remains ambiguous. Between the trimmed V and J ends, which lost 3 bases and 0 bases, there was a span of 15 bases. CDR3 length: 17 amino acids. Germline V gene sequence: CDR1 MNHEY, CDR2 SMNVEV (reference sequence). The CDR3 sequence is CASSFDNATHSNQPQHF. DNA of the CDR3: TGTGCCAGCAGTTTTGATAACGCGACACATAGCAATCAGCCCCAGCATTTT.

This clone appeared once. The V and J genes are TRBV19 and TRBJ1-5; D not resolved. V shed 3 bases and J shed 1 base, with 7 bases lying between them. Germline values: CDR1 LNHDA, CDR2 SQIVND (reference sequence). CDR3 size: 14 residues. CDR3 amino acids: CASSIVWSNQPQHF. The CDR3 DNA is TGTGCCAGTAGTATTGTCTGGAGCAATCAGCCCCAGCATTTT.

The chain carries TRBV5-4 and TRBJ2-1; the D gene is possibly TRBD1 (6 bases). There are 15 residues in the CDR3. Germline V gene sequence: CDR1 SGHNT, CDR2 YYREEE (reference sequence). V dropped 3 bases and J dropped 9 bases, with 19 bases sitting between them. CDR3 nucleotide sequence: TGTGCCAGCAGCTCAACCGGGACACTGGTTAGTGAGCAGTTCTTC. Protein product: CASSSTGTLVSEQFF.

The chain recombines TRBV10-3 with TRBJ1-1; 7 positions match TRBD1. J gave up 5 bases and V 3 bases, and 9 bases lay outside the gene matches. This CDR3 comprises 15 residues. The germline CDR1 and CDR2 sequences are ENHRY and SYGVKD. CDR3 coding DNA: TGTGCCATCAGTGATTTTAAGGGGGCGAGAACTGAAGCTTTCTTT. Residues: CAISDFKGARTEAFF.

The rearrangement joins TRBV6-5 to TRBJ2-5; D is unresolved. The better agreement between TRBJ2-7 and the DNA end casts doubt on the J call. CDR3 size: 14 residues. Germline CDR1 and CDR2: MNHEY and SVGAGI. CDR3 loop: CASSYSARAYEQYF. CDR3 nucleotides: TGTGCCAGCAGTTACTCTGCCCGAGCCTACGAGCAGTACTTC.

J is TRBJ2-1 and V is TRBV27; 9 nucleotides line up with TRBD2. This CDR3 has 14 amino acids. V lost 4 bases to trimming and J lost 7 bases; unmatched junction nucleotides: 5. Germline CDR1 reads MNHEY; CDR2 reads SMNVEV (reference sequence). The chain's CDR3 is CASSWGLAGNEQFF. For the CDR3, the DNA is TGTGCCAGCAGTTGGGGGCTAGCGGGGAATGAGCAGTTCTTC.

CDR3 nucleotides: TGCGCCAGCAGCTTGACGCAGAGCTCCTACAATGAGCAGTTCTTC. Its translation is CASSLTQSSYNEQFF. The rearrangement links TRBV5-1 to TRBJ2-1; D is unclear. Looked up from germline, CDR1 is SGHRS and CDR2 is YFSETQ. The CDR3 extends over 15 amino acids. The V end lost 1 base, the J end lost 0 bases, and 8 bases lay between the germline ends.

The rearrangement uses TRBV19 and TRBJ1-1, with D unresolved. Germline V lookup: CDR1 LNHDA, CDR2 SQIVND (reference sequence). V lost 3 bases and J 1 base, leaving 9 bases between the germline ends. The CDR3 extends over 14 amino acids. CDR3 nucleotide sequence: TGTGCCAGTAGTATTTGGGAAAGGAACACTGAAGCTTTCTTT. Its protein product is CASSIWERNTEAFF.

This clone was seen more than once but under ten times. The rearrangement uses TRBV4-1 and TRBJ1-2; D perhaps matches TRBD1 (5 bases). V lost 4 bases to trimming and J lost 4 bases, with 10 bases between them. CDR1 is MGHRA and CDR2 is YSYEKL in the germline V gene. The CDR3 covers 13 residues. CDR3 sequence reads: CASSRDSSYGYTF. CDR3 coding DNA: TGCGCCAGCAGCCGGGACTCCAGCTATGGCTACACCTTC.

The V gene is TRBV5-1, the J gene TRBJ2-2, with 13 bases lining up with TRBD2. Germline V lookup: CDR1 SGHRS, CDR2 YFSETQ. J lost 5 bases, V lost 4 bases, and 5 bases had no gene match. CDR3 length: 16 residues. The CDR3 spells CASSGLAGDGTGELFF. The CDR3 nucleotides are TGCGCCAGCAGCGGACTAGCGGGAGATGGGACCGGGGAGCTGTTTTTT.

The chain employs TRBV28 and TRBJ2-2; D not certain. CDR1 MDHEN and CDR2 SYDVKM come from the germline V gene. Trimming left V 3 bases short and J 5 bases short, with 13 bases between. The CDR3 loop spans 15 amino acids. The DNA of the CDR3 is TGTGCCAGCAGTTTCTTCTCAGAAGGAACCGGGGAGCTGTTTTTT. Residues: CASSFFSEGTGELFF. Looking up the rest from reference TRBV28 and TRBJ2-2 gives the full variable domain: DVKVTQSSRYLVKRTGEKVFLECVQDMDHENMFWYRQDPGLGLRLIYFSYDVKMKEKGDIPEGYSVSREKKERFSLILESASTNQTSMYLCASSFFSEGTGELFFGEGSRLTVL.

This chain joins TRBV20-1 and TRBJ2-1; D call uncertain. Trimming pared 5 bases from V and 10 bases from J, leaving 12 bases between. Germline V gives CDR1 DFQATT, CDR2 SNEGSKA (reference sequence). The CDR3 has 11 residues. In nucleotides, the CDR3 is TGCAGTGCTCCCCCGGTGGGGGAGCAGTTCTTC. Its translation: CSAPPVGEQFF.

The chain carries TRBV28 and TRBJ1-2; D remains unclear. V was pared by 5 bases and J by 3 bases, with 16 bases between. The CDR3 runs 15 residues. Germline lookup yields CDR1 MDHEN and CDR2 SYDVKM. The CDR3 loop reads CASSPTRETYYGYTF. Here the CDR3 DNA reads TGTGCCAGCAGTCCTACACGGGAAACTTACTATGGCTACACCTTC.

This clone was counted once. V and J are TRBV27 and TRBJ2-6, with D possibly matching TRBD1 (5 bases). The V gene's germline CDR1 is MNHEY and CDR2 SMNVEV (reference sequence). The V end lost 10 bases, the J end lost 2 bases, and 12 bases lay between the germline ends. This CDR3 spans 14 amino acids. The CDR3 bases are TGTGCCACCCGATCAGGGACTGGGGCCAACGTCCTGACTTTC. Translation gives CATRSGTGANVLTF.

This clone appeared a single time. The CDR3 here is CASSSILPGSSYEQYF. In nucleotides, the CDR3 is TGTGCCAGCAGCTCAATTTTACCGGGGTCCTCCTACGAGCAGTACTTC. This sequence joins TRBV7-8 and TRBJ2-7; D is perhaps TRBD2 (5 bases). Germline lookup yields CDR1 SGHVS and CDR2 FQNEAQ. V lost 4 bases and J 0 bases, leaving 16 bases between the germline ends. This CDR3 spans 16 amino acids.

As regards this clone: The sample carries other DNA sequences with the same CDR3. V usage is TRBV7-6 and J usage is TRBJ2-7; D ambiguous. The V gene lost 5 bases and the J gene lost 6 bases, with 20 bases spanning the gap. The CDR3 is 15 residues long. Germline V lookup: CDR1 SGHVS, CDR2 FNYEAQ. The CDR3 DNA sequence: TGTGCCAGCAGCAGTTATTCCAGTCGTGGAGTCGAGCAGTACTTC. It encodes CASSSYSSRGVEQYF.

V is TRBV5-4 and J is TRBJ2-2; no clear D. V lost 1 base and J 6 bases, leaving 10 bases between the germline ends. From germline, CDR1 is SGHNT and CDR2 YYREEE (reference sequence). The CDR3 has 14 residues. This CDR3 reads CASSLSRAAGELFF. CDR3 DNA sequence: TGTGCCAGCAGCTTGAGTAGGGCGGCCGGGGAGCTGTTTTTT.

The chain carries TRBV7-4 and TRBJ1-5, with D perhaps matching TRBD1 (6 bases). The CDR3 sequence is 15 residues long. Deletions cut 5 bases from V and 1 base from J, with 12 bases between. The germline V gene has CDR1 SGHVT and CDR2 SQSDAQ. CDR3 coding DNA: TGTGCCAGCAGCCTGGACAGCCGAAGCAATCAGCCCCAGCATTTT. Protein sequence: CASSLDSRSNQPQHF.

This chain joins TRBV15 and TRBJ2-3, with a weak D call TRBD2 (6 bases). Trimming removed 0 bases at V and 0 bases at J, with 10 bases between. CDR1 is LNHNV and CDR2 is YYDKDF in the germline V gene (reference sequence). This CDR3 contains 16 residues. This CDR3 is CATSRDGAGSTDTQYF. For the CDR3, the DNA is TGTGCCACCAGCAGAGATGGGGCGGGGAGCACAGATACGCAGTATTTT.

The chain employs TRBV6-5 and TRBJ2-1; D gene ambiguous. CDR1 and CDR2 (germline): MNHEY, SVGAGI. V dropped 5 bases and J dropped 0 bases, with 11 bases sitting between them. This CDR3 has 15 amino acids. The CDR3 nucleotides read TGTGCCAGCAGTCAGACACTCGGCTCCTACAATGAGCAGTTCTTC. Translated: CASSQTLGSYNEQFF.